These 5 T cell receptor beta chains originate from one sample sequenced in a study of T cells after yellow fever vaccination. MiXCR was run by TCRdb on the 5' RACE reads, yielding one entry per CDR3 protein. This table has some 600,000 distinct CDR3 sequences, roughly an eighth appearing once. The source material was PBMCs, sampled on the day of the yellow fever booster vaccination. These receptors were taken from a man aged 25 to 45 who received the YFV17D yellow fever vaccine.

Details on this clonotype: At one boundary the junction diverges from the germline segment, which might be a read error. CDR3 bases: TGCTGTGCTAGAGATCCCCAGCGGGGAGGGACCGGGGAGCTGTTTTTT. As protein: CCARDPQRGGTGELFF. V usage is TRBV20-1 and J usage is TRBJ2-2; TRBD2 agrees at 7 bases. There are 16 residues in the CDR3. CDR1 is DFQATT and CDR2 is SNEGSKA in the germline V gene (reference sequence).

This clonotype was observed a handful of times. V gene TRBV18 combines with J gene TRBJ1-5; D not resolved. This CDR3 contains 17 residues. The ends were cut back, 3 bases at V and 6 bases at J, with 21 bases in the middle. Germline V gene sequence: CDR1 KGHSH, CDR2 LQKENI. The CDR3 nucleotides read TGTGCCAGCTCACCGCTCCGGGCGGAATCAACTGGTCAGCCCCAGCATTTT. This codes for CASSPLRAESTGQPQHF. Combining the CDR3 with reference TRBV18 and TRBJ1-5 gives the whole variable domain NAGVMQNPRHLVRRRGQEARLRCSPMKGHSHVYWYRQLPEEGLKFMVYLQKENIIDESGMPKERFSAEFPKEGPSILRIQQVVRGDSAAYFCASSPLRAESTGQPQHFGDGTRLSIL.

This clonotype turned up a few times. The chain couples TRBV20-1 to TRBJ2-7; possibly TRBD2 for D (6 bases). CDR1 and CDR2 from the germline V gene are DFQATT and SNEGSKA (reference sequence). The CDR3 runs 13 residues. V lost 2 bases to trimming and J lost 4 bases, with 12 bases between them. The CDR3: CSARRETLYEQYF. The CDR3 region has the DNA TGCAGTGCTAGACGGGAGACCCTTTACGAGCAGTACTTC.

The chain recombines TRBV12-3 or TRBV12-4 with TRBJ2-1, with 9 bases lining up with TRBD2. This CDR3 has 15 residues. J was trimmed by 5 bases and V by 6 bases; bases with no gene match: 8. The CDR3 DNA is TGTGCCAGCAGGCTGGGGACTAGCAGTCACAATGAGCAGTTCTTC. Amino acids: CASRLGTSSHNEQFF.

The genes are TRBV10-1 and TRBJ2-5; unclear D gene. V lost 0 bases, J lost 9 bases, and 8 bases lay in between. CDR1 is WNHNN, CDR2 SYGVQD, per germline (reference sequence). The CDR3 contains 12 residues. The CDR3 DNA reads TGCGCCAGCAGTGAGTCTGGCGGACCCCAGTACTTC. It yields the protein CASSESGGPQYF.